This is a list of T cell receptor beta chains from one sample in a study of OX40 agonist ivuxolimab in advanced cancers. Clones were sequenced by immunoSEQ multiplex PCR, and TCRdb holds only the in-frame ones, with some missing. The table shows 55,000 to 70,000 clones, with 89% occurring only once. This specimen consisted of CD4+ or CD8+ T cells sorted from blood, obtained in a trial of the OX40 agonist ivuxolimab. Every receptor here comes from an adult with an advanced solid tumor such as melanoma, head and neck, liver or kidney cancer. Each CDR3 is given with its conserved first and last residue. A D gene is named only where the DNA matches it firmly. Only part of the rows carry a size: once, few, many, or a class if the clone is expanded.

12	NA	TRBJ2-3	NA	TRBV11-2	TGTGCCAGCAGCTTCGCGAAAGATACGCAGTATTTT	CASSFAKDTQYF
17	TRBD1	TRBJ1-2	NA	TRBV4-1	TGCGCCAGCAGCCAAGGGGTGGCAGGGGGCTACGTCTATGGCTACACCTTC	CASSQGVAGGYVYGYTF
14	NA	TRBJ1-1	NA	TRBV5-1	TGCGCCAGCAGCTTGGAGGGCAGGAACACTGAAGCTTTCTTT	CASSLEGRNTEAFF
13	TRBD2	TRBJ2-5	NA	TRBV11-1	TGTGCCAGCAGCCCAGGACTAGCGGAGACCCAGTACTTC	CASSPGLAETQYF
15	NA	TRBJ1-2	NA	TRBV6-5	TGTGCCAGCAGTTCCCCACAGTATCCGCGGAAGGGCTACACCTTC	CASSSPQYPRKGYTF
15	NA	TRBJ2-1	NA	TRBV6-1	TGTGCCAGCAGATTGGACAGAATCTCCTACAATGAGCAGTTCTTC	CASRLDRISYNEQFF
15	NA	TRBJ1-3	NA	TRBV19	TGTGCCAGTAGTACAGGCGGCGGGGGAGGAAACACCATATATTTT	CASSTGGGGGNTIYF
17	TRBD2	TRBJ2-1	NA	TRBV7-8	TGTGCCAGCAGCTACCGACTAGCGGGGGCCGTGTTCAATGAGCAGTTCTTC	CASSYRLAGAVFNEQFF
13	TRBD1	TRBJ2-7	NA	TRBV5-1	TGCGCCAGCAGGCCGGGACAGGGGTACGAGCAGTACTTC	CASRPGQGYEQYF
16	TRBD2	TRBJ2-1	NA	TRBV19	TGTGCCAGTAGTACACGACTAGCGGGGGCCAACAATGAGCAGTTCTTC	CASSTRLAGANNEQFF
15	TRBD2	TRBJ2-3	once	TRBV7-2	TGTGCCAGCAGCCAACTAGCGGGGGTCGTAGATACGCAGTATTTT	CASSQLAGVVDTQYF
14	NA	TRBJ1-4	once	TRBV5-1	TGCGCCAGCACCCGTGATACAACTAATGAAAAACTGTTTTTT	CASTRDTTNEKLFF
15	NA	TRBJ2-3	NA	TRBV19	TGTGCCAGTAGTATCAGGGCCCCCGGAACAGATACGCAGTATTTT	CASSIRAPGTDTQYF
13	NA	TRBJ1-2	NA	TRBV6-1	TGTGCCAGCAGTCCAGACGGGAACTATGGCTACACCTTC	CASSPDGNYGYTF
12	NA	TRBJ1-2	NA	TRBV7-9	TGTGCCAGCAGCTCCAATTCCTATGGCTACACCTTC	CASSSNSYGYTF
14	NA	TRBJ2-5	NA	TRBV5-1	TGCGCCAGCAGCGTAGGTTGGCAGGAAGAGACCCAGTACTTC	CASSVGWQEETQYF
15	NA	TRBJ1-5	NA	TRBV6-5	TGTGCCAGCAGTTACAGGGTGGTTGGCAATCAGCCCCAGCATTTT	CASSYRVVGNQPQHF
14	NA	TRBJ2-3	NA	TRBV18	TGTGCCAGCTCACCACCGTCGGTGGCAGATACGCAGTATTTT	CASSPPSVADTQYF
17	NA	TRBJ1-3	NA	TRBV21-1	TGTGCCAGCAGCAACCCTCCGGGACAGGGATCTGGAAACACCATATATTTT	CASSNPPGQGSGNTIYF
16	TRBD2	TRBJ2-1	NA	TRBV7-2	TGTGCCAGCAGCTTAGGACTAGCGGGGGCCTACAATGAGCAGTTCTTC	CASSLGLAGAYNEQFF
17	NA	TRBJ1-1	NA	TRBV11-2	TGTGCCAGCAGCTTAGGAACCACGGGGCAAGCGAACACTGAAGCTTTCTTT	CASSLGTTGQANTEAFF
17	TRBD2	TRBJ2-3	NA	TRBV10-2	TGCGCCAGCAGTGGCAACCGGGCGGGGGGGCAAACAGATACGCAGTATTTT	CASSGNRAGGQTDTQYF
14	NA	TRBJ1-1	NA	TRBV2	TGTGCCAGCAGTGAAGTTACAGGGAACACTGAAGCTTTCTTT	CASSEVTGNTEAFF
15	TRBD1	TRBJ1-4	NA	TRBV29-1	TGCAGCGTAGCGGGACAGGGGAGCCTGATTGAAAAACTGTTTTTT	CSVAGQGSLIEKLFF
9	NA	TRBJ1-2	few	TRBV6-5	TGTGCCAGCCGGGCTGGCTACACCTTC	CASRAGYTF
17	TRBD2	TRBJ2-3	NA	TRBV25-1	TGTGCCAGCAGTGAAAATGGCGAGGCGGGGGGCACAGATACGCAGTATTTT	CASSENGEAGGTDTQYF
16	NA	TRBJ1-3	NA	TRBV11-3	TGTGCCAGCAGCCTCGGTGGAGGGGGCTCTGGAAACACCATATATTTT	CASSLGGGGSGNTIYF
13	TRBD2	TRBJ2-3	NA	TRBV29-1	TGCAGCGTTAGAACCGGGGGGGCAGATACGCAGTATTTT	CSVRTGGADTQYF
16	TRBD1	TRBJ1-6	NA	TRBV27	TGTGCCAGCAGTTTATATTCGGGACAGGGAAATTCACCCCTCCACTTT	CASSLYSGQGNSPLHF
15	NA	TRBJ1-5	NA	TRBV6-1	TGTGCCAGCAGTCGTAATATTATAGGGGATCAGCCCCAGCATTTT	CASSRNIIGDQPQHF
16	TRBD2	TRBJ2-3	NA	TRBV7-9	TGTGCCAGCAGCCCGACTAGCGGGGGATTCACAGATACGCAGTATTTT	CASSPTSGGFTDTQYF
16	NA	TRBJ2-2	NA	TRBV9	TGTGCCAGCAGCGTAGCCAGGGGGGTTATCACCGGGGAGCTGTTTTTT	CASSVARGVITGELFF
14	TRBD2	TRBJ2-3	few	TRBV7-8	TGTGCCAGCAGGCCTAGCGGTAACACAGATACGCAGTATTTT	CASRPSGNTDTQYF
14	NA	TRBJ2-7	once	TRBV15	TGTGCCACCAGCAGAGGAGAAGGGGGGCACGAGCAGTACTTC	CATSRGEGGHEQYF
15	TRBD1	TRBJ2-2	NA	TRBV6-1	TGTGCCAGCAGTTTACCGGGACAGGGAACCGGGGAGCTGTTTTTT	CASSLPGQGTGELFF
11	NA	TRBJ2-3	NA	TRBV5-1	TGCGCCAGCAGCTTTGGAGATACGCAGTATTTT	CASSFGDTQYF
15	NA	TRBJ2-5	NA	TRBV5-1	TGCGCCAGCAGCCCCAGGGGGGTGTTTGGGGAGACCCAGTACTTC	CASSPRGVFGETQYF
16	NA	TRBJ2-2	NA	TRBV5-6	TGTGCCAGCAGCTTGTGGTTGGTGGGGTTCGCCGGGGAGCTGTTTTTT	CASSLWLVGFAGELFF
14	NA	TRBJ1-1	NA	TRBV5-8	TGTGCCAGCAGCTTGGGCCAGGTACCCACTGAAGCTTTCTTT	CASSLGQVPTEAFF
15	TRBD2	TRBJ2-4	few	TRBV2	TGTGCCAGCAAATCAGGCGGGGGGGCCAAAAACATTCAGTACTTC	CASKSGGGAKNIQYF
13	NA	TRBJ2-1	NA	TRBV7-2	TGTGCCAGCAGCTTTATGATAGCGGAAGAGCAGTTCTTC	CASSFMIAEEQFF
16	TRBD1	TRBJ2-2	once	TRBV5-4	TGTGCCAGCAGCCGAGGACAGGGTAGGGGCACCGGGGAGCTGTTTTTT	CASSRGQGRGTGELFF